This TCR beta chain appears in the sequencing data of a study of blood T cell repertoires in COVID-19. About the study: T cells, B-cell-depleted T cells, or PBMCs supplied cDNA or gDNA.

Profiling relied on immunoSEQ multiplex PCR, and the TCRdb table lists in-frame clones only, not all of them. The sample yields about 380,000 clones, approximately 90% seen once. Per germline, CDR1 LNHDA and CDR2 SQIVND (reference sequence). The CDR3 covers 14 residues. V lost 5 bases and J lost 0, with 8 bases in between. Participants were aged about 18 to 100 years from around 26 US areas. Cohorts were determined from participant-reported clinical history. The chain carries TRBV19 and TRBJ1-3; tentatively, D is TRBD1 (5 bases). Sequenced: PBMCs or T cells enriched from blood (not recorded which). The TCR originated in a woman aged 18-35 years who had recovered from COVID-19. The DNA for the CDR3 is TGTGCCAGTAGTTCCGGGGGCTCTGGAAACACCATATATTTT. Residues: CASSSGGSGNTIYF.